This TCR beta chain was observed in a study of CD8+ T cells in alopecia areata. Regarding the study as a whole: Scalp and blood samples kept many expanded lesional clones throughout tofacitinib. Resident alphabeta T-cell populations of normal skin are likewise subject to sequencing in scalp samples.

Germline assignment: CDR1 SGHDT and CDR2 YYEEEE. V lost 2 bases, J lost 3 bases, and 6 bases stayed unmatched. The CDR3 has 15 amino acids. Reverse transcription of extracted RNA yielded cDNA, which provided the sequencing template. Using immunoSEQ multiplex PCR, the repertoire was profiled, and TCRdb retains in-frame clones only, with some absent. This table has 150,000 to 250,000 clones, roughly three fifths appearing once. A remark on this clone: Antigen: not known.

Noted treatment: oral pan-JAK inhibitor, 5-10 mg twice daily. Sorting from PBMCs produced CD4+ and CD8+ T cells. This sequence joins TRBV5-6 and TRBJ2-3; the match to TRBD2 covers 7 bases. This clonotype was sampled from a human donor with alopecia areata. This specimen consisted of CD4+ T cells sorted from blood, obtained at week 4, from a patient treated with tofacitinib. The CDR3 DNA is TGTGCCAGCAGCTTTGCAGGGAGGGGAACAGATACGCAGTATTTT. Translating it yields CASSFAGRGTDTQYF.